These 15 T cell receptor beta chains were sequenced from one sample in a study of naive and memory T cell subsets. Reverse transcription of blood and skin TCR RNA was primed at alpha and beta constant regions. From the 5' RACE reads, TCRdb called clonotypes with MiXCR, one entry per CDR3 protein. The sample yields over 20,000 distinct CDR3 sequences, around 21% seen once. Whole-blood samples were around 2.3 ml of peripheral blood from healthy adult volunteers. Every receptor here comes from a female donor in good health.

The chain uses TRBV29-1 and TRBJ1-2; tentatively, D is TRBD1 (6 bases). V gave up 7 bases and J gave up 2 bases, with 11 bases separating them. Germline V CDR1 and CDR2: SQVTM, ANQGSEA. This CDR3 has 12 residues. Here the CDR3 reads CSAAQGNYGYTF. CDR3 bases: TGCAGCGCCGCGCAGGGGAACTATGGCTACACCTTC.

This clonotype was found many times. The chain is built from TRBV20-1 and TRBJ1-1; D unclear. The CDR3 is 11 amino acids. Trimming stripped 3 bases from V and 4 bases from J, with 6 bases between. The V gene's germline CDR1 is DFQATT and CDR2 SNEGSKA (reference sequence). The CDR3 spells CSASTRTEAFF. In DNA, the CDR3 is TGCAGTGCTAGTACGCGCACTGAAGCTTTCTTT.

The sample holds a few counts of this clonotype. The chain carries TRBV29-1 and TRBJ2-5; possibly TRBD2 for D (5 bases). Trimming stripped 6 bases from V and 5 bases from J, with 7 bases between. Germline V lookup: CDR1 SQVTM, CDR2 ANQGSEA. The CDR3 spans 10 residues. This CDR3 reads CSVERETQYF. DNA for the CDR3: TGCAGCGTGGAGCGGGAGACCCAGTACTTC.

This clonotype was counted a few times. V gene TRBV10-3 combines with J gene TRBJ2-7; D gene unclear. The CDR3 is 12 amino acids. Germline V gives CDR1 ENHRY, CDR2 SYGVKD. The ends were cut back, 3 bases at V and 6 bases at J, with 9 bases in the middle. As DNA, the CDR3 is TGTGCCATCAGTGACTCGCGGATCGAGCAGTACTTC. As protein: CAISDSRIEQYF.

This clonotype is medium-sized. The gene calls are TRBV29-1 and TRBJ1-2, with D unclear. The CDR3 covers 12 residues. CDR1 SQVTM and CDR2 ANQGSEA come from the germline V gene. Trimming took 1 base from V and 6 from J, leaving 9 bases between them. In DNA, the CDR3 is TGCAGCGTTGAAGCCAGGTTTAATGGCTACACCTTC. The encoded protein is CSVEARFNGYTF.

V is TRBV7-2 and J is TRBJ1-1, with 8 bases identical to TRBD1. CDR1 and CDR2 (germline): SGHTA, FQGNSA. The CDR3 covers 18 residues. V lost 5 bases, J lost 5 bases, and 19 bases stayed unmatched. The CDR3 DNA follows: TGTGCCAGCAGCATCAAGGCCCAGGGGGCTTTTGTGGGAACTGAAGCTTTCTTT. Its translation is CASSIKAQGAFVGTEAFF.

This chain links TRBV7-2 with TRBJ2-7; the match to TRBD2 covers 10 bases. V shed 2 bases and J 0 bases; nucleotides not matched to a gene: 13. The germline gives CDR1 SGHTA, CDR2 FQGNSA. This CDR3 has 19 residues. CDR3 sequence (DNA): TGTGCCAGCAGCTTAAGGGGGACTAGCGCGTTGGGGGACTCCTACGAGCAGTACTTC. Protein product: CASSLRGTSALGDSYEQYF.

This clonotype is medium-sized in the sample. The V call is TRBV5-1, the J call TRBJ1-3; no clear D gene. Germline V gene lookup returns CDR1 SGHRS and CDR2 YFSETQ. The CDR3 contains 15 residues. V was cut by 2 bases and J by 0 bases, with 9 bases left in between. CDR3 sequence reads: CASSFDGSSGNTIYF. The CDR3 DNA is TGCGCCAGCAGCTTCGACGGAAGCTCTGGAAACACCATATATTTT.

Judged by abundance, this clonotype is medium-sized. V usage is TRBV29-1 and J usage is TRBJ1-2; D is possibly TRBD1 (6 bases). Looked up from germline, CDR1 is SQVTM and CDR2 is ANQGSEA. The germline V and J ends were trimmed by 6 bases and 0 bases, with 17 bases remaining between them. The CDR3 has 15 amino acids. The CDR3 nucleotides are TGCAGCGTCGCGCGGGCGGGGGGCGCTAACTATGGCTACACCTTC. Its protein is CSVARAGGANYGYTF.

V usage is TRBV20-1 and J usage is TRBJ1-2, with 7 bases identical to TRBD1. The CDR3 totals 12 residues. Germline CDR1 and CDR2: DFQATT and SNEGSKA (reference sequence). V lost 6 bases to trimming and J lost 9 bases; unmatched junction nucleotides: 10. CDR3: CSAAGGEISYTF. The CDR3, as DNA: TGCAGTGCGGCAGGGGGGGAAATTAGCTACACCTTC.

In this sample, this clonotype is medium-sized. This sequence joins TRBV18 and TRBJ2-4; D gene unclear. Per germline, CDR1 KGHSH and CDR2 LQKENI. The CDR3 has 12 residues. V lost 1 base and J lost 13, with 11 bases in between. The CDR3 coding sequence is TGTGCCAGCTCACCACAGGGATCTCCCCAGTACTTC. This sequence encodes CASSPQGSPQYF.

The rearrangement joins TRBV12-3 or TRBV12-4 to TRBJ1-1, with a weak D call TRBD1 (5 bases). The CDR3 covers 14 residues. Trimming shortened V by 3 bases and J by 7 bases, and 15 bases separated the two germline ends. The CDR3 DNA reads as TGTGCCAGCAGTTTTCAGGGTGGGACGAGTGAAGCTTTCTTT. It specifies CASSFQGGTSEAFF.

This clonotype is deemed medium-sized. CDR3 residues: CASLGRPYGYTF. CDR3 DNA sequence: TGTGCCAGCCTAGGACGCCCGTATGGCTACACCTTC. The gene calls are TRBV2 and TRBJ1-2; unclear D gene. Trimming removed 8 bases at V and 5 bases at J, with 12 bases between. CDR1 is SNHLY, CDR2 FYNNEI, per germline. This CDR3 has 12 residues.

This clonotype has at least ten counts. V usage is TRBV27 and J usage is TRBJ2-5; D tentatively fits TRBD1 or TRBD2 (5 bases each). The germline CDR1 and CDR2 sequences are MNHEY and SMNVEV (reference sequence). The CDR3 covers 14 residues. Deletions cut 5 bases from V and 7 bases from J, with 17 bases between. The CDR3 sequence: CASSVGTGLLTQYF. CDR3 nucleotide sequence: TGTGCCAGCAGTGTCGGGACGGGTCTTTTGACCCAGTACTTC.

This clonotype was seen a handful of times. The chain joins TRBV20-1 to TRBJ2-3; a possible D gene is TRBD2 (6 bases). This CDR3 has 14 amino acids. Germline V lookup: CDR1 DFQATT, CDR2 SNEGSKA (reference sequence). Trimming took off 2 bases at V and 1 base at J, with 10 bases between the two ends. CDR3 coding DNA: TGCAGTGCTAGATCGACTAGGGGCACAGATACGCAGTATTTT. Residues: CSARSTRGTDTQYF.